This T cell receptor beta chain derives from a study of blood T cell repertoires in COVID-19. Per the original methods: Estimated nucleated cell counts came from reference gene primer amplification. The data were produced by immunoSEQ multiplex PCR, yet TCRdb's version contains in-frame clones alone and is incomplete. D and trimming were read from the DNA, whereas the V and J calls and clone size are those reported in that table. This sample has fewer than 150,000 clones, with over 75% found just once. J lost 8 bases, V lost 0 bases, and 9 bases had no gene match. The CDR3 is made up of 15 amino acids. The germline gives CDR1 GTSNPN, CDR2 SVGIG (reference sequence).

The specimen was PBMCs or T cells enriched from blood (not recorded which). The receptor's source is a man in his fifties or sixties in a cohort exposed to, infected with or recovered from COVID-19 (not recorded which). This rearrangement joins TRBV30 to TRBJ2-1; 8 bases line up with TRBD2. The CDR3 coding sequence is TGTGCCTGGAGTGTTAGGGGACTAGATTCCCATGAGCAGTTCTTC. Its protein product is CAWSVRGLDSHEQFF. Filled out from reference TRBV30 and TRBJ2-1, the complete variable domain reads SQTIHQWPATLVQPVGSPLSLECTVEGTSNPNLYWYRQAAGRGLQLLFYSVGIGQISSEVPQNLSASRPQDRQFILSSKKLLLSDSGFYLCAWSVRGLDSHEQFFGPGTRLTVL.